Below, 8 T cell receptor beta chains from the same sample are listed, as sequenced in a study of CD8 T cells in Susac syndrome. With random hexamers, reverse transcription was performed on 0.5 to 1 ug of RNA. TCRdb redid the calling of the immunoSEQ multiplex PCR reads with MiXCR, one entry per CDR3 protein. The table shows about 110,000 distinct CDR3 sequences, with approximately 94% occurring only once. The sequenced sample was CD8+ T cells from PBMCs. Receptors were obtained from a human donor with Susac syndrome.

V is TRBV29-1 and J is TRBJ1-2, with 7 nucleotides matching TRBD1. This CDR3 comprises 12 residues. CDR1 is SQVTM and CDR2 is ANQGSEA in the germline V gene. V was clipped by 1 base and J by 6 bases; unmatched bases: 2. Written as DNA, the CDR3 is TGCAGCGTTGAAGGGGACAGCAATGGCTACACCTTC. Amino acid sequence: CSVEGDSNGYTF.

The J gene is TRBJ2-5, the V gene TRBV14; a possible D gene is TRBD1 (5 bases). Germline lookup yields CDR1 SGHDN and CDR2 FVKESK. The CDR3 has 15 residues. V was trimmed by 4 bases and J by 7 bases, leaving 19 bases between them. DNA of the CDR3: TGTGCCAGCAGCCCGACAGCCTCAGCGATTGGGACCCAGTACTTC. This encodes CASSPTASAIGTQYF. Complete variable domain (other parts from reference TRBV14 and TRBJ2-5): EAGVTQFPSHSVIEKGQTVTLRCDPISGHDNLYWYRRVMGKEIKFLLHFVKESKQDESGMPNNRFLAERTGGTYSTLKVQPAELEDSGVYFCASSPTASAIGTQYFGPGTRLLVL.

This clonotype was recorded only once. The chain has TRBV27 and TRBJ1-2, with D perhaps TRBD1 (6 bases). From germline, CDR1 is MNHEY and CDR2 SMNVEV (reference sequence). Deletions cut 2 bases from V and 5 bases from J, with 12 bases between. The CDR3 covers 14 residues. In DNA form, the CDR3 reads TGTGCCAGCAGTTTAATCGGGGGCGTTTATGGCTACACCTTC. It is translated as CASSLIGGVYGYTF.

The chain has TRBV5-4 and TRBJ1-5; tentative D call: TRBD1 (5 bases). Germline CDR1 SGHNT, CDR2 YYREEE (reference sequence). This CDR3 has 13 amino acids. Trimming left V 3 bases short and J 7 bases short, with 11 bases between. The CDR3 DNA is TGTGCCAGCAGCTGGGACGCGGGGCAGCCCCAGCATTTT. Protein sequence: CASSWDAGQPQHF.

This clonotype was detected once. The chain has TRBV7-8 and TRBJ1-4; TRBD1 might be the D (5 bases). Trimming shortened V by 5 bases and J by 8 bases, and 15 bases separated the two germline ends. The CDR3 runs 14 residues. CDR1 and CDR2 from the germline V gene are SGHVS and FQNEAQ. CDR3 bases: TGTGCCAGCAGCCCAAGCGGGGGATTAGAAAAACTGTTTTTT. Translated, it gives CASSPSGGLEKLFF.

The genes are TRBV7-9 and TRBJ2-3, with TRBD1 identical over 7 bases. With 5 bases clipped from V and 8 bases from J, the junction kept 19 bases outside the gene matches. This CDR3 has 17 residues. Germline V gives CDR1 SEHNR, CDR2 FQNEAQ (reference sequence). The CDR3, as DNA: TGTGCCAGCAGCACATACGACAGGGCCGGTAGCATCTTTACGCAGTATTTT. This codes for CASSTYDRAGSIFTQYF.

In DNA, the CDR3 is TGTGCCAGCAGCTTACTGGGAACAGGGTACGAGCAGTACTTC. It translates to CASSLLGTGYEQYF. This sequence joins TRBV7-3 and TRBJ2-7; weak D call: TRBD1 (6 bases). V lost 2 bases and J 4 bases, leaving 12 bases between the germline ends. The CDR3 is made up of 14 amino acids. CDR1 SGHTA and CDR2 FQGTGA come from the germline V gene.

The DNA for the CDR3 is TGTGCCAGCAGCGCCCGAGGACAGGGGGCCGCTTCACCCCTCCACTTT. Translating gives CASSARGQGAASPLHF. This chain connects TRBV9 to TRBJ1-6, with TRBD1 matching 11 bases. The CDR3 covers 16 residues. V dropped 3 bases and J dropped 9; count of bases not matched to a gene: 8. Germline V lookup: CDR1 SGDLS, CDR2 YYNGEE.